The 3 T cell receptor beta chains given below trace back to one sample, sequenced in a study of CD8+ T cells in alopecia areata. The sequencing template was cDNA reverse transcribed from extracted RNA. Measured with immunoSEQ multiplex PCR; TCRdb has only the in-frame clones, and not every one. The sample gives about 130,000 clones, roughly 61% of which show up once; 4.5% to 5.5% is in the top ten. The input for sequencing was CD4+ T cells sorted from blood, taken at week 0. The receptors shown here come from a human donor with alopecia areata.

The chain is built from TRBV7-2 and TRBJ1-3; no firm D call. Trimming took off 1 base at V and 3 bases at J, with 10 bases between the two ends. Germline lookup yields CDR1 SGHTA and CDR2 FQGNSA. This CDR3 comprises 15 residues. CDR3 in amino acids: CASSLGRVSGNTIYF. The DNA for the CDR3 is TGTGCCAGCAGCTTAGGAAGGGTCAGTGGAAACACCATATATTTT.

In this sample, this clone turned up a few times. V gene TRBV5-1 combines with J gene TRBJ2-5; no reliable D call. V was trimmed by 0 bases and J by 0 bases, leaving 9 bases between them. Germline CDR1 SGHRS, CDR2 YFSETQ. The CDR3 has 15 residues. In nucleotides, the CDR3 is TGCGCCAGCAGCTTGGGGTCAGAGTACCAAGAGACCCAGTACTTC. Protein: CASSLGSEYQETQYF.

V usage is TRBV7-9 and J usage is TRBJ2-7; D possibly uses TRBD1 or TRBD2 (5 bases each). The ends were cut back, 3 bases at V and 2 bases at J, with 17 bases in the middle. The CDR3 length is 16 residues. Germline CDR1 and CDR2: SEHNR and FQNEAQ (reference sequence). The CDR3 DNA is TGTGCCAGCAGCTTCCTTTTCGGGACGGATACCTACGAGCAGTACTTC. Translation: CASSFLFGTDTYEQYF.